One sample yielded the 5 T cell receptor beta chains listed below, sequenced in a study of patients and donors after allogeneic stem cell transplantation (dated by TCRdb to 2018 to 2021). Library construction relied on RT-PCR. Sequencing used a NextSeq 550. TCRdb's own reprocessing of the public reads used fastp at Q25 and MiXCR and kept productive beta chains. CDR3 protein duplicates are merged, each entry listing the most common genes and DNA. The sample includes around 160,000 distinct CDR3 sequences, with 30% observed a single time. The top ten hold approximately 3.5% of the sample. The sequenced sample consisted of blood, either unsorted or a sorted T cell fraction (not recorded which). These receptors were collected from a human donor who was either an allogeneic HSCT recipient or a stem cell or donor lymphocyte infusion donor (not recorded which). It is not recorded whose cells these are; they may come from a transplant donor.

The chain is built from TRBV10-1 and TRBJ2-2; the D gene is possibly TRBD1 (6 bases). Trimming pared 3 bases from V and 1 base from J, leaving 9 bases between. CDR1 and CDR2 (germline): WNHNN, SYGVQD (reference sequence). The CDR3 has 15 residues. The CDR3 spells CASSEQGKNTGELFF. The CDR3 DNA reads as TGCGCCAGCAGTGAACAGGGAAAGAACACCGGGGAGCTGTTTTTT.

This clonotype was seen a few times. This chain's CDR3 is CSVEDSPLYGYTF. CDR3 coding DNA: TGCAGCGTTGAAGACTCACCGCTCTATGGCTACACCTTC. The chain uses TRBV29-1 and TRBJ1-2; unclear D gene. CDR1 SQVTM and CDR2 ANQGSEA come from the germline V gene. The CDR3 sequence is 13 residues long. Trimming shortened V by 0 bases and J by 4 bases, and 9 bases separated the two germline ends.

CDR3 residues: CASRSNRMRLAETQYF. CDR3 nucleotides: TGTGCCAGCAGATCGAATCGAATGCGACTAGCGGAGACCCAGTACTTC. V usage is TRBV28 and J usage is TRBJ2-5; 8 bases map to TRBD2. Germline-derived CDR1 and CDR2 are MDHEN and SYDVKM. CDR3 length: 16 amino acids. Trimming removed 6 bases from V and 5 bases from J; junction bases left unmatched: 14.

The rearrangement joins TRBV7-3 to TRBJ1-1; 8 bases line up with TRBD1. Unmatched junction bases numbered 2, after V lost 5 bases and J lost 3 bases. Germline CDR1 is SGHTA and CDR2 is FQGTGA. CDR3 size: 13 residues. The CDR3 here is CASSQTGDTEAFF. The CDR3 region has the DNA TGTGCCAGCAGCCAGACAGGGGACACTGAAGCTTTCTTT.

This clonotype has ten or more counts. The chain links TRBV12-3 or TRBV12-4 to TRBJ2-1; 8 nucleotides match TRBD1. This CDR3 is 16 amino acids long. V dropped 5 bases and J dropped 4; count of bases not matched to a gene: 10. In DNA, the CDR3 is TGTGCCAGCAGTCCTACAGGGGGGCTACGATACAATGAGCAGTTCTTC. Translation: CASSPTGGLRYNEQFF.